The rows below give T cell receptor beta chains drawn from one sample of a study of regulatory T cells in long-lasting Graves disease. One entry per CDR3 protein results from TCRdb running MiXCR on the multiplex PCR reads. The sample includes approximately 360,000 distinct CDR3 sequences, approximately 25% of them seen just once. The sequencing here drew on peripheral blood mononuclear cells (PBMCs), taken when the disease was refractory, from a patient treated with antithyroid drugs. Source of these receptors: a woman in her thirties or forties with Graves disease. Both conserved end residues are part of each CDR3. Fields, in order: V gene, J gene, clone size, D gene, CDR3 protein, CDR3 DNA. D genes are given only for firm matches. Expanded clones are given a class, and other clones once, few, many or no size at all.

v_call: TRBV7-9
j_call: TRBJ2-7
clone_size: many
d_call: .
cdr3_aa: CASSLPHRDSNEQYF
cdr3_nt: TGTGCCAGCAGCTTACCCCACAGGGATTCGAACGAGCAGTACTTC

v_call: TRBV11-2
j_call: TRBJ2-6
clone_size: many
d_call: .
cdr3_aa: CASSFAPGAGRSGANVLTF
cdr3_nt: TGTGCCAGCAGCTTTGCCCCGGGGGCGGGACGATCTGGGGCCAACGTCCTGACTTTC

v_call: TRBV20-1
j_call: TRBJ1-2
clone_size: many
d_call: .
cdr3_aa: CSVNAGPDYGYTF
cdr3_nt: TGCAGTGTAAACGCAGGGCCTGACTATGGCTACACCTTC

v_call: TRBV12-3/TRBV12-4
j_call: TRBJ2-7
clone_size: many
d_call: TRBD2
cdr3_aa: CASSLTSGNAYEQYF
cdr3_nt: TGTGCCAGCAGTCTCACTAGCGGAAACGCTTACGAGCAGTACTTC

v_call: TRBV7-9
j_call: TRBJ1-6
clone_size: many
d_call: TRBD1
cdr3_aa: CASSYTGQENSPLHF
cdr3_nt: TGTGCCAGCAGCTACACGGGACAGGAGAATTCACCCCTCCACTTT

v_call: TRBV25-1
j_call: TRBJ2-1
clone_size: few
d_call: .
cdr3_aa: CASSEMSANEQFF
cdr3_nt: TGTGCCAGCAGTGAGATGTCGGCCAATGAGCAGTTCTTC

v_call: TRBV19
j_call: TRBJ2-5
clone_size: few
d_call: .
cdr3_aa: CASSGLLGGLETQYF
cdr3_nt: TGTGCCAGTAGCGGGCTTCTAGGGGGATTGGAGACCCAGTACTTC

v_call: TRBV7-2
j_call: TRBJ1-5
clone_size: .
d_call: TRBD1
cdr3_aa: CASSLGQGGLNQPQHF
cdr3_nt: TGTGCCAGCAGCCTCGGGCAGGGGGGGCTCAATCAGCCCCAGCATTTT

v_call: TRBV2
j_call: TRBJ1-5
clone_size: many
d_call: .
cdr3_aa: CASRGGRVGDQPQHF
cdr3_nt: TGTGCCAGCAGGGGGGGAAGGGTCGGGGATCAGCCCCAGCATTTT

v_call: TRBV2
j_call: TRBJ2-7
clone_size: .
d_call: TRBD2
cdr3_aa: CASSLVPLAGAYEQYF
cdr3_nt: TGTGCCAGCAGCTTAGTCCCCCTAGCGGGAGCCTACGAGCAGTACTTC

v_call: TRBV28
j_call: TRBJ1-6
clone_size: many
d_call: .
cdr3_aa: CASSSAGVNSPLHF
cdr3_nt: TGTGCCAGCAGTTCAGCAGGGGTTAATTCACCCCTCCACTTT

v_call: TRBV6-1
j_call: TRBJ1-6
clone_size: many
d_call: .
cdr3_aa: CASSEFGNLQGDNSPLHF
cdr3_nt: TGTGCCAGCAGTGAATTCGGGAATTTACAGGGCGATAATTCACCCCTCCACTTT

v_call: TRBV28
j_call: TRBJ2-1
clone_size: many
d_call: TRBD2
cdr3_aa: CASTESLAGGYNEQFF
cdr3_nt: TGTGCCAGCACCGAATCACTAGCGGGAGGGTACAATGAGCAGTTCTTC